The sequence of this TCR beta chain was determined in a study of T-cell memory formation after mild COVID-19. Study details: The two donors had largely donor-specific TCR clusters. The study, taken as a whole, reports: Prior to infection, memory already included some responding clones, suggesting cross-reactive memory joined. Of the contracting clones, CD4+ ones lay mainly in CM and EM, and CD8+ ones in EMRA.

This clonotype was found a few times. The antigen remains undetermined. TCR alpha and TCR beta cDNA libraries with sample barcodes and UMIs came from 5'RACE using constant-segment primers. TCRdb reprocessed the 5' RACE reads via MiXCR and lists one record per CDR3 protein. The data hold around 110,000 distinct CDR3 sequences, with roughly an eighth observed a single time. The V gene's germline CDR1 is LGHNA and CDR2 YSLEER. The CDR3 length is 15 residues. The V end was cut by 5 bases, the J end by 6 bases, with 17 bases between. V and J are TRBV4-3 and TRBJ2-1, with D uncertain. The specimen sequenced was PBMCs or a T cell subset sorted from them (not recorded which). This TCR derives from a young man who had mild COVID-19 (a few samples of this study predate the infection). Cell type and time point are not known. The CDR3 DNA follows: TGCGCCAGCAGCAGGCGTGGGCCCCTGGGCAATGAGCAGTTCTTC. Its protein is CASSRRGPLGNEQFF.